This passage covers 32 T cell receptor beta chains from one sample sequenced in a study of CD8+ T cells in alopecia areata. RNA was extracted and reverse transcribed into cDNA as the sequencing template. Produced via immunoSEQ multiplex PCR; TCRdb's table is partial and in-frame only. The repertoire has fewer than 200,000 clones, around 64% of them found once; the top ten carry roughly an eighth. The specimen was CD8+ T cells sorted from blood, collected at week 0. The receptors come from a human donor with alopecia areata.

This CDR3 reads CASSPSEATGNTQYF. Written as DNA, the CDR3 is TGTGCCAGCAGTCCCTCAGAGGCCACGGGGAATACGCAGTATTTT. The V gene is TRBV27, the J gene TRBJ2-3, with D possibly being TRBD2 (5 bases). V was cut by 5 bases and J by 7 bases, with 19 bases left in between. The CDR3 has 15 residues. Germline assignment: CDR1 MNHEY and CDR2 SMNVEV (reference sequence).

CDR3 sequence reads: CASSQAGFLKELFF. Written as DNA, the CDR3 is TGTGCCAGCAGCCAAGCAGGGTTCCTCAAGGAGCTGTTTTTT. The chain links TRBV14 to TRBJ2-2; TRBD1 might be the D (5 bases). The CDR3 is 14 amino acids. V was shortened by 1 base and J by 10 bases, with 13 bases between the two germline ends. The germline V gene encodes CDR1 SGHDN and CDR2 FVKESK.

This chain links TRBV6-5 with TRBJ2-7, with 7 bases fitting TRBD1. Germline V gene data show CDR1 as MNHEY and CDR2 as SVGAGI. There are 14 residues in the CDR3. Trimming took 0 bases from V and 3 from J; bases not matched to a gene: 2. This chain's CDR3 is CASSYSQGVYEQYF. Written as DNA, the CDR3 is TGTGCCAGCAGTTACTCTCAGGGGGTCTACGAGCAGTACTTC.

The chain carries TRBV14 and TRBJ2-7; D perhaps matches TRBD1 (5 bases). Germline CDR1 SGHDN, CDR2 FVKESK. This CDR3 contains 14 residues. V shed 5 bases and J shed 2 bases, with 13 bases lying between them. CDR3 amino acids: CASSFGGQTYEQYF. CDR3 coding DNA: TGTGCCAGCAGCTTTGGTGGACAAACCTACGAGCAGTACTTC.

This clone was observed a handful of times. The genes are TRBV29-1 and TRBJ2-7, with D tentatively TRBD1 or TRBD2 (7 bases each). Germline V gene data show CDR1 as SQVTM and CDR2 as ANQGSEA. The CDR3 extends over 14 amino acids. V lost 5 bases and J 1 base, leaving 15 bases between the germline ends. CDR3 loop: CSVRGGQTSYEQYF. CDR3 DNA: TGCAGCGTTAGGGGGGGACAGACGTCCTACGAGCAGTACTTC.

The chain combines TRBV30 with TRBJ1-5, with D tentatively TRBD1 (6 bases). The CDR3 is 16 amino acids. Germline CDR1 is GTSNPN and CDR2 is SVGIG (reference sequence). Trimming cost V 0 bases and J 5 bases, with 17 bases left between them. The CDR3 nucleotides read TGTGCCTGGAGTGTACAGGGTCGATACCTCGATCAGCCCCAGCATTTT. Translated: CAWSVQGRYLDQPQHF.

V gene TRBV27 combines with J gene TRBJ1-4; no clear D. The V end lost 8 bases, the J end lost 8 bases, and 9 bases lay between the germline ends. In germline, CDR1 is MNHEY, CDR2 SMNVEV (reference sequence). The CDR3 is 11 residues long. In DNA form, the CDR3 reads TGTGCCAGCTCCTCTGGCGAAAAACTGTTTTTT. Translating gives CASSSGEKLFF.

The chain couples TRBV5-1 to TRBJ1-2; D is possibly TRBD1 (6 bases). This CDR3 has 13 residues. Germline V lookup: CDR1 SGHRS, CDR2 YFSETQ. Trimming pared 4 bases from V and 4 bases from J, leaving 11 bases between. In DNA form, the CDR3 reads TGCGCCAGCAGCGGGGGGCCCTTCTATGGCTACACCTTC. Translation: CASSGGPFYGYTF.

The chain joins TRBV30 to TRBJ1-3; D is unclear. With 0 bases removed from V and 2 bases from J, the gap between germline ends came to 8 bases. The CDR3 is 14 residues long. CDR1 and CDR2 (germline): GTSNPN, SVGIG (reference sequence). The CDR3 sequence: CAWSVTGPGNTIYF. CDR3 DNA: TGTGCCTGGAGTGTTACGGGTCCTGGAAACACCATATATTTT.

The chain uses TRBV28 and TRBJ2-3; no clear D. There are 12 residues in the CDR3. The germline V gene has CDR1 MDHEN and CDR2 SYDVKM. Trimming left V 3 bases short and J 4 bases short, with 5 bases between. CDR3 region: CASSFGPDTQYF. CDR3 in DNA: TGTGCCAGCAGTTTCGGTCCAGATACGCAGTATTTT. The full variable domain, in which reference TRBV28 and TRBJ2-3 provide the parts outside the CDR3, is DVKVTQSSRYLVKRTGEKVFLECVQDMDHENMFWYRQDPGLGLRLIYFSYDVKMKEKGDIPEGYSVSREKKERFSLILESASTNQTSMYLCASSFGPDTQYFGPGTRLTVL.

V and J are TRBV5-1 and TRBJ2-5, with D unresolved. The germline V gene has CDR1 SGHRS and CDR2 YFSETQ. The CDR3 covers 14 residues. The V gene lost 0 bases and the J gene lost 3 bases, with 9 bases spanning the gap. The CDR3 nucleotides read TGCGCCAGCAGCTTGGCCGTTATTAAAGAGACCCAGTACTTC. Its translation is CASSLAVIKETQYF.

This clone was detected only a few times. The chain links TRBV29-1 to TRBJ2-5; perhaps TRBD1 as D (5 bases). Trimming left V 7 bases short and J 5 bases short, with 20 bases between. This CDR3 is 14 amino acids long. Germline V gene lookup returns CDR1 SQVTM and CDR2 ANQGSEA. This CDR3 reads CSAYGIRGKETQYF. Here the CDR3 DNA reads TGCAGCGCCTACGGAATTAGGGGAAAGGAGACCCAGTACTTC.

The rearrangement links TRBV12-5 to TRBJ2-6; 7 bases align to TRBD2. CDR1 and CDR2 from the germline V gene are LGHNT and FRNRAP. J was trimmed by 4 bases and V by 5 bases; bases with no gene match: 5. CDR3 length: 15 amino acids. Here the CDR3 DNA reads TGTGCTAGTGGTCCGGGAGGCCGGGGGGCCAACGTCCTGACTTTC. Its translation: CASGPGGRGANVLTF.

The chain carries TRBV5-6 and TRBJ2-7, with D unclear. The CDR3 has 11 amino acids. In germline, CDR1 is SGHDT, CDR2 YYEEEE. V was cut by 4 bases and J by 6 bases, with 8 bases left in between. CDR3 sequence reads: CASSRAAEQYF. DNA of the CDR3: TGTGCCAGCAGCCGCGCAGCCGAGCAGTACTTC.

The chain employs TRBV10-3 and TRBJ2-2; D is unclear. Germline V gives CDR1 ENHRY, CDR2 SYGVKD. There are 12 residues in the CDR3. Trimming shortened V by 6 bases and J by 3 bases, and 5 bases separated the two germline ends. The CDR3 here is CAISVDTGELFF. Written as DNA, the CDR3 is TGTGCCATCAGCGTCGACACCGGGGAGCTGTTTTTT.

CDR3 in amino acids: CASSFGTGLDEQYF. CDR3 bases: TGCGCCAGCAGCTTCGGGACAGGGCTCGACGAGCAGTACTTC. The V gene is TRBV5-1, the J gene TRBJ2-7; 9 bases are a match to TRBD1. Trimming took 2 bases from V and 5 from J; bases not matched to a gene: 5. Germline V gives CDR1 SGHRS, CDR2 YFSETQ. The CDR3 is 14 residues long.

In this sample, this clone turned up once. The gene calls are TRBV9 and TRBJ1-1; D gene ambiguous. The ends were cut back, 1 base at V and 8 bases at J, with 6 bases in the middle. There are 11 residues in the CDR3. CDR1 is SGDLS and CDR2 is YYNGEE in the germline V gene. CDR3 DNA sequence: TGTGCCAGCAGCGTAAACGCAGAAGCTTTCTTT. Translation: CASSVNAEAFF.

This sequence joins TRBV4-1 and TRBJ2-1; the D gene is possibly TRBD2 (7 bases). This CDR3 region has 17 residues. Germline CDR1 reads MGHRA; CDR2 reads YSYEKL. The ends were cut back, 8 bases at V and 1 base at J, with 21 bases in the middle. CDR3 in DNA: TGCGCCAGCGCACAAGGTGTCGCGGGGGCGTCCTACAATGAGCAGTTCTTC. Translation gives CASAQGVAGASYNEQFF.

The chain has TRBV29-1 and TRBJ2-5, with 9 positions matching TRBD1. Near its end, the DNA agrees better with TRBJ2-7, so the J call may be wrong. The V gene's germline CDR1 is SQVTM and CDR2 ANQGSEA. This CDR3 is built from 12 residues. In DNA form, the CDR3 reads TGCAGCGCCGGGACAGGGCCTTCCGAGCAGTACTTC. It yields the protein CSAGTGPSEQYF.

This chain connects TRBV14 to TRBJ2-5; D call uncertain. CDR3 length: 14 residues. Trimming cost V 0 bases and J 4 bases, with 9 bases left between them. The V gene's germline CDR1 is SGHDN and CDR2 FVKESK. This CDR3 is CASSQDREVETQYF. The CDR3 nucleotides are TGTGCCAGCAGCCAAGATCGTGAGGTAGAGACCCAGTACTTC.

The table lists this clone with a few counts. The V and J genes are TRBV14 and TRBJ2-7, with D perhaps matching TRBD1 (6 bases). This CDR3 contains 13 residues. In germline, CDR1 is SGHDN, CDR2 FVKESK. V shed 3 bases and J shed 3 bases, with 9 bases lying between them. The CDR3 here is CASSHQQGYEQYF. The CDR3 DNA reads TGTGCCAGCAGCCACCAACAGGGCTACGAGCAGTACTTC. The whole variable domain, remainder taken from reference TRBV14 and TRBJ2-7, is EAGVTQFPSHSVIEKGQTVTLRCDPISGHDNLYWYRRVMGKEIKFLLHFVKESKQDESGMPNNRFLAERTGGTYSTLKVQPAELEDSGVYFCASSHQQGYEQYFGPGTRLTVT.

This clone was counted a few times. The CDR3 region has the DNA TGCGCCAGCAGCTTGGAAGGGGATAACTATGGCTACACCTTC. This encodes CASSLEGDNYGYTF. J is TRBJ1-2 and V is TRBV4-1; D might be TRBD1 (5 bases). The CDR3 has 14 amino acids. The germline CDR1 and CDR2 sequences are MGHRA and YSYEKL. V gave up 5 bases and J gave up 1 base, with 11 bases separating them.

The chain carries TRBV13 and TRBJ2-2; either TRBD1 or TRBD2 may supply D (5 bases each). The CDR3 covers 15 residues. Between the trimmed V and J ends, which lost 2 bases and 6 bases, there was a span of 13 bases. In germline, CDR1 is PRHDT, CDR2 FYEKMQ (reference sequence). The CDR3 DNA sequence: TGTGCCAGCAGCTTATCCCGGGACCGGCCCGGGGAGCTGTTTTTT. Its protein is CASSLSRDRPGELFF. The entire variable domain, with the rest obtained from reference TRBV13 and TRBJ2-2, is as follows: AAGVIQSPRHLIKEKRETATLKCYPIPRHDTVYWYQQGPGQDPQFLISFYEKMQSDKGSIPDRFSAQQFSDYHSELNMSSLELGDSALYFCASSLSRDRPGELFFGEGSRLTVL.

The V gene is TRBV27, the J gene TRBJ1-5; a possible D gene is TRBD1 (5 bases). In germline, CDR1 is MNHEY, CDR2 SMNVEV (reference sequence). The CDR3 covers 13 residues. V lost 4 bases and J 2 bases, leaving 6 bases between the germline ends. The CDR3, as DNA: TGTGCCAGCAGTTGGGGGGGCAATCAGCCCCAGCATTTT. Translation gives CASSWGGNQPQHF.

About this clone itself: The same CDR3 is also encoded by other DNA sequences in this sample. The CDR3 sequence: CASSSSGGEQFF. Written as DNA, the CDR3 is TGTGCCAGCAGCTCCAGCGGAGGTGAGCAGTTCTTC. The gene calls are TRBV13 and TRBJ2-1, with D maybe TRBD2 (5 bases). CDR1 is PRHDT and CDR2 is FYEKMQ in the germline V gene (reference sequence). Trimming stripped 4 bases from V and 9 bases from J, with 10 bases between. This CDR3 is built from 12 residues.

V and J are TRBV10-3 and TRBJ1-1; TRBD1 aligns across 9 bases. Per germline, CDR1 ENHRY and CDR2 SYGVKD. The CDR3 is 14 amino acids. V gave up 7 bases and J gave up 6 bases; unmatched junction bases: 9. In DNA, the CDR3 is TGTGCCATCACCCGGGACAGGGATTCGTCTGAAGCTTTCTTT. This encodes CAITRDRDSSEAFF.

V usage is TRBV14 and J usage is TRBJ2-7, with 10 bases aligning to TRBD1. V trimming: 5 bases; J trimming: 4 bases; junction bases outside the gene matches: 5. CDR1 SGHDN and CDR2 FVKESK come from the germline V gene. This CDR3 comprises 14 residues. The CDR3 loop is CASSSRDRGYEQYF. The CDR3 DNA sequence: TGTGCCAGCAGCTCCCGGGACAGGGGTTACGAGCAGTACTTC.

The chain has TRBV4-1 and TRBJ1-2, with 9 bases lining up with TRBD1. The CDR3 is 15 amino acids. Germline assignment: CDR1 MGHRA and CDR2 YSYEKL. V gave up 5 bases and J gave up 4 bases; unmatched junction bases: 8. The DNA for the CDR3 is TGCGCCAGCAGCAGTCCGGGACAGGGCCCCTATGGCTACACCTTC. This encodes CASSSPGQGPYGYTF.

V usage is TRBV7-9 and J usage is TRBJ2-7, with 11 bases lining up with TRBD1. CDR3 length: 13 amino acids. Germline CDR1 SEHNR, CDR2 FQNEAQ (reference sequence). Losses at the gene ends were 5 bases for V and 4 bases for J; bases not matched to a gene: 1. The DNA for the CDR3 is TGTGCCAGCAGCCGGGACAGGGGGTACGAGCAGTACTTC. This translates into CASSRDRGYEQYF.

For this clone: Within the sample, other DNA sequences also encode this same CDR3. The chain has TRBV29-1 and TRBJ2-7; unclear D gene. CDR1 and CDR2 from the germline V gene are SQVTM and ANQGSEA. CDR3 size: 11 residues. The V end lost 3 bases, the J end lost 0 bases, and 3 bases lay between the germline ends. The chain's CDR3 is CSVEDSYEQYF. CDR3 sequence (DNA): TGCAGCGTTGAGGACTCCTACGAGCAGTACTTC.

This rearrangement joins TRBV10-3 to TRBJ1-2; D remains ambiguous. Germline V gene lookup returns CDR1 ENHRY and CDR2 SYGVKD. The CDR3 consists of 14 residues. V lost 4 bases and J lost 4, with 13 bases in between. CDR3 sequence: CAISGDNWGYGYTF. DNA of the CDR3: TGTGCCATCAGTGGAGACAATTGGGGCTATGGCTACACCTTC.

This clone was counted between two and nine times. V gene TRBV29-1 combines with J gene TRBJ2-5, with a tentative D call TRBD2 (7 bases). Germline-derived CDR1 and CDR2 are SQVTM and ANQGSEA. With 7 bases removed from V and 2 bases from J, the gap between germline ends came to 11 bases. This CDR3 has 12 amino acids. CDR3 in amino acids: CSGEGVQETQYF. The CDR3 DNA reads as TGCAGCGGGGAGGGGGTACAAGAGACCCAGTACTTC.